These 19 T cell receptor beta chains were all obtained from the same sample, sequenced in a study of PD-L1 blockade in urothelial cancer. TCRdb's table, derived via immunoSEQ multiplex PCR, lists solely in-frame clones and lacks some. The table lists about 130,000 clones, 65% to 85% of them singletons. Time point indicated: pretreatment peripheral blood. The source was PBMCs, collected around atezolizumab (anti-PD-L1) treatment. These receptors all stem from a man in his fifties with urothelial cancer.

The gene calls are TRBV5-4 and TRBJ2-1, with a weak D call TRBD2 (6 bases). In germline, CDR1 is SGHNT, CDR2 YYREEE (reference sequence). V gave up 2 bases and J gave up 3 bases, with 15 bases separating them. The CDR3 spans 16 residues. CDR3 in DNA: TGTGCCAGCAGCTTTGGGTCGGGAGTTGGCTACAATGAGCAGTTCTTC. This encodes CASSFGSGVGYNEQFF. The whole variable domain, remainder taken from reference TRBV5-4 and TRBJ2-1, is ETGVTQSPTHLIKTRGQQVTLRCSSQSGHNTVSWYQQALGQGPQFIFQYYREEENGRGNFPPRFSGLQFPNYSSELNVNALELDDSALYLCASSFGSGVGYNEQFFGPGTRLTVL.

The chain joins TRBV18 to TRBJ1-2; D is perhaps TRBD1 (5 bases). The V end was cut by 2 bases, the J end by 8 bases, with 6 bases between. The CDR3 runs 11 residues. CDR1 and CDR2 (germline): KGHSH, LQKENI. CDR3 in amino acids: CASSPGGGYTF. CDR3 coding DNA: TGTGCCAGCTCACCAGGGGGGGGCTACACCTTC.

V usage is TRBV29-1 and J usage is TRBJ2-1; 11 bases are a match to TRBD1. Losses at the gene ends were 7 bases for V and 8 bases for J; bases not matched to a gene: 13. Germline values: CDR1 SQVTM, CDR2 ANQGSEA. This CDR3 has 15 amino acids. The CDR3 region is CSAKNRDRGYDEQFF. In nucleotides, the CDR3 is TGCAGCGCTAAAAACCGGGACAGGGGGTATGATGAGCAGTTCTTC.

On this clone: A junction boundary mismatches the germline segment, possibly from a read error. The chain combines TRBV30 with TRBJ2-3; 9 bases fit TRBD2. The CDR3 is 12 amino acids. CDR1 GTSNPN and CDR2 SVGIG come from the germline V gene (reference sequence). The CDR3 loop reads CAWSRGLAAGNF. The CDR3 DNA reads TGTGCCTGGAGTAGGGGACTAGCCGCAGGGAATTTT.

The chain is built from TRBV4-1 and TRBJ2-2; a possible D gene is TRBD1 (6 bases). V lost 0 bases, J lost 4 bases, and 12 bases lay in between. The CDR3 covers 16 residues. The germline gives CDR1 MGHRA, CDR2 YSYEKL. The CDR3 sequence is CASSQDVDRSTGELFF. The CDR3 DNA reads TGCGCCAGCAGCCAAGACGTCGACAGGTCCACCGGGGAGCTGTTTTTT.

Of note for this clone: One end of the junction varies from germline; a read error may be responsible. V usage is TRBV7-7 and J usage is TRBJ2-5, with D tentatively TRBD2 (6 bases). Germline CDR1 is SSHAT and CDR2 is FNYEAQ (reference sequence). The CDR3 consists of 13 residues. CDR3 DNA sequence: TGTGCTAGCAGCTTAGCGGTCCAGGGGACCCAGTACTTC. Its translation: CASSLAVQGTQYF.

The V gene is TRBV19, the J gene TRBJ1-2; D is possibly TRBD1 (6 bases). Per germline, CDR1 LNHDA and CDR2 SQIVND (reference sequence). This CDR3 has 16 amino acids. The V and J ends lost 6 bases and 0 bases respectively, with 17 bases between them. The CDR3 sequence is CASRDRDIITNYGYTF. The CDR3 bases are TGTGCCAGTAGGGACCGGGACATAATCACTAACTATGGCTACACCTTC.

V usage is TRBV28 and J usage is TRBJ1-5; D is uncertain. Trimming shortened V by 3 bases and J by 6 bases, and 15 bases separated the two germline ends. Germline V gene lookup returns CDR1 MDHEN and CDR2 SYDVKM. The CDR3 extends over 15 amino acids. CDR3 residues: CASSLRQSASQPQHF. The CDR3 region has the DNA TGTGCCAGCAGTTTGAGGCAGTCCGCCTCTCAGCCCCAGCATTTT.

CDR3 amino acids: CASSFAGARETQYF. The CDR3 bases are TGTGCCAGCAGCTTCGCAGGGGCCCGGGAGACCCAGTACTTC. The rearrangement uses TRBV13 and TRBJ2-5; weak D call: TRBD1 (6 bases). CDR1 PRHDT and CDR2 FYEKMQ come from the germline V gene (reference sequence). Trimming took off 3 bases at V and 5 bases at J, with 13 bases between the two ends. The CDR3 has 14 residues.

The chain is built from TRBV14 and TRBJ2-1; TRBD2 aligns across 13 bases. Per the germline V gene, CDR1 is SGHDN and CDR2 is FVKESK. There are 19 residues in the CDR3. V was pared by 1 base and J by 4 bases, with 10 bases of the junction left unmatched. CDR3 nucleotides: TGTGCCAGCAGCCAAGGAATTCGGACTAGCGGGAGTGTTTACAATGAGCAGTTCTTC. Encoded protein: CASSQGIRTSGSVYNEQFF. Drawing the rest from reference TRBV14 and TRBJ2-1, the complete variable domain is EAGVTQFPSHSVIEKGQTVTLRCDPISGHDNLYWYRRVMGKEIKFLLHFVKESKQDESGMPNNRFLAERTGGTYSTLKVQPAELEDSGVYFCASSQGIRTSGSVYNEQFFGPGTRLTVL.

The V call is TRBV19, the J call TRBJ2-7; weak D call: TRBD2 (6 bases). Trimming shortened V by 6 bases and J by 7 bases, and 16 bases separated the two germline ends. The CDR3 runs 13 residues. Germline CDR1 is LNHDA and CDR2 is SQIVND (reference sequence). In DNA form, the CDR3 reads TGTGCCAGTAGCCCTTCGGGACTTTCGGAGCAGTACTTC. As protein: CASSPSGLSEQYF.

This sequence joins TRBV30 and TRBJ2-7; 7 bases map to TRBD1. Trimming took 7 bases from V and 2 from J; bases not matched to a gene: 5. The CDR3 is made up of 12 amino acids. The germline V gene has CDR1 GTSNPN and CDR2 SVGIG (reference sequence). CDR3 nucleotide sequence: TGTGCCTACCGGGACAGCACCTACGAGCAGTACTTC. It encodes CAYRDSTYEQYF.

The rearrangement uses TRBV11-2 and TRBJ2-1; 7 bases are a match to TRBD2. Germline CDR1 is SGHAT and CDR2 is FQNNGV. CDR3 length equals 14 residues. Losses at the gene ends were 3 bases for V and 9 bases for J; bases not matched to a gene: 8. DNA for the CDR3: TGTGCCAGCAGCTTTACGGGAGGTATCGTTGAGCAGTTCTTC. Translation: CASSFTGGIVEQFF.

This clone was seen just once. The chain employs TRBV10-1 and TRBJ2-1; D is undetermined. CDR1 is WNHNN and CDR2 is SYGVQD in the germline V gene (reference sequence). The CDR3 runs 13 residues. Trimming removed 3 bases from V and 6 bases from J, with 9 bases in between. CDR3 loop: CASSDPLSNEQFF. CDR3 nucleotides: TGCGCCAGCAGTGACCCCCTCTCCAATGAGCAGTTCTTC.

This sequence joins TRBV6-5 and TRBJ2-7; 8 nucleotides align to TRBD2. Germline V gene data show CDR1 as MNHEY and CDR2 as SVGAGI. The CDR3 sequence is 16 residues long. Trimming at V came to 4 bases and at J to 3 bases, leaving 11 bases not matched to a gene. The CDR3 DNA reads TGTGCCAGCAGTTCCAGAGCGGGAGTCATCTTCTACGAGCAGTACTTC. Encoded protein: CASSSRAGVIFYEQYF.

The chain is built from TRBV18 and TRBJ1-4, with D unclear. This CDR3 comprises 14 residues. The V and J ends lost 6 bases and 2 bases respectively, with 10 bases between them. Germline V gene data show CDR1 as KGHSH and CDR2 as LQKENI. The CDR3 spells CASSPRATNEKLFF. CDR3 DNA: TGTGCCAGCTCCCCGCGGGCGACTAATGAAAAACTGTTTTTT.

This clone came up once. The rearrangement joins TRBV6-6 to TRBJ2-3, with TRBD2 matching 7 bases. The germline CDR1 and CDR2 sequences are MNHNY and SVGAGI (reference sequence). J was trimmed by 3 bases and V by 10 bases; bases with no gene match: 13. The CDR3 has 15 residues. The CDR3 reads CATLWGGRLTDTQYF. CDR3 coding DNA: TGTGCCACCCTGTGGGGCGGGAGACTAACAGATACGCAGTATTTT.

This rearrangement joins TRBV15 to TRBJ2-2; 10 nucleotides align to TRBD1. This CDR3 has 17 amino acids. V shed 1 base, J shed 6 bases, and the junction held 8 bases outside the gene matches. Germline values: CDR1 LNHNV, CDR2 YYDKDF (reference sequence). The CDR3 sequence is CATSRVPRDRGSGELFF. The CDR3 DNA sequence: TGTGCCACCAGCAGAGTACCCCGGGACAGGGGATCCGGGGAGCTGTTTTTT.

The V and J genes are TRBV13 and TRBJ2-1, with 10 bases matching TRBD2. The CDR3 totals 18 residues. Per germline, CDR1 PRHDT and CDR2 FYEKMQ (reference sequence). The trim removed 0 bases at V and 1 base at J, leaving 6 bases unmatched. The CDR3, as DNA: TGTGCCAGCAGCTTAGGGCTAGCGGGAGAGGATTCCTACAATGAGCAGTTCTTC. Translating it yields CASSLGLAGEDSYNEQFF.